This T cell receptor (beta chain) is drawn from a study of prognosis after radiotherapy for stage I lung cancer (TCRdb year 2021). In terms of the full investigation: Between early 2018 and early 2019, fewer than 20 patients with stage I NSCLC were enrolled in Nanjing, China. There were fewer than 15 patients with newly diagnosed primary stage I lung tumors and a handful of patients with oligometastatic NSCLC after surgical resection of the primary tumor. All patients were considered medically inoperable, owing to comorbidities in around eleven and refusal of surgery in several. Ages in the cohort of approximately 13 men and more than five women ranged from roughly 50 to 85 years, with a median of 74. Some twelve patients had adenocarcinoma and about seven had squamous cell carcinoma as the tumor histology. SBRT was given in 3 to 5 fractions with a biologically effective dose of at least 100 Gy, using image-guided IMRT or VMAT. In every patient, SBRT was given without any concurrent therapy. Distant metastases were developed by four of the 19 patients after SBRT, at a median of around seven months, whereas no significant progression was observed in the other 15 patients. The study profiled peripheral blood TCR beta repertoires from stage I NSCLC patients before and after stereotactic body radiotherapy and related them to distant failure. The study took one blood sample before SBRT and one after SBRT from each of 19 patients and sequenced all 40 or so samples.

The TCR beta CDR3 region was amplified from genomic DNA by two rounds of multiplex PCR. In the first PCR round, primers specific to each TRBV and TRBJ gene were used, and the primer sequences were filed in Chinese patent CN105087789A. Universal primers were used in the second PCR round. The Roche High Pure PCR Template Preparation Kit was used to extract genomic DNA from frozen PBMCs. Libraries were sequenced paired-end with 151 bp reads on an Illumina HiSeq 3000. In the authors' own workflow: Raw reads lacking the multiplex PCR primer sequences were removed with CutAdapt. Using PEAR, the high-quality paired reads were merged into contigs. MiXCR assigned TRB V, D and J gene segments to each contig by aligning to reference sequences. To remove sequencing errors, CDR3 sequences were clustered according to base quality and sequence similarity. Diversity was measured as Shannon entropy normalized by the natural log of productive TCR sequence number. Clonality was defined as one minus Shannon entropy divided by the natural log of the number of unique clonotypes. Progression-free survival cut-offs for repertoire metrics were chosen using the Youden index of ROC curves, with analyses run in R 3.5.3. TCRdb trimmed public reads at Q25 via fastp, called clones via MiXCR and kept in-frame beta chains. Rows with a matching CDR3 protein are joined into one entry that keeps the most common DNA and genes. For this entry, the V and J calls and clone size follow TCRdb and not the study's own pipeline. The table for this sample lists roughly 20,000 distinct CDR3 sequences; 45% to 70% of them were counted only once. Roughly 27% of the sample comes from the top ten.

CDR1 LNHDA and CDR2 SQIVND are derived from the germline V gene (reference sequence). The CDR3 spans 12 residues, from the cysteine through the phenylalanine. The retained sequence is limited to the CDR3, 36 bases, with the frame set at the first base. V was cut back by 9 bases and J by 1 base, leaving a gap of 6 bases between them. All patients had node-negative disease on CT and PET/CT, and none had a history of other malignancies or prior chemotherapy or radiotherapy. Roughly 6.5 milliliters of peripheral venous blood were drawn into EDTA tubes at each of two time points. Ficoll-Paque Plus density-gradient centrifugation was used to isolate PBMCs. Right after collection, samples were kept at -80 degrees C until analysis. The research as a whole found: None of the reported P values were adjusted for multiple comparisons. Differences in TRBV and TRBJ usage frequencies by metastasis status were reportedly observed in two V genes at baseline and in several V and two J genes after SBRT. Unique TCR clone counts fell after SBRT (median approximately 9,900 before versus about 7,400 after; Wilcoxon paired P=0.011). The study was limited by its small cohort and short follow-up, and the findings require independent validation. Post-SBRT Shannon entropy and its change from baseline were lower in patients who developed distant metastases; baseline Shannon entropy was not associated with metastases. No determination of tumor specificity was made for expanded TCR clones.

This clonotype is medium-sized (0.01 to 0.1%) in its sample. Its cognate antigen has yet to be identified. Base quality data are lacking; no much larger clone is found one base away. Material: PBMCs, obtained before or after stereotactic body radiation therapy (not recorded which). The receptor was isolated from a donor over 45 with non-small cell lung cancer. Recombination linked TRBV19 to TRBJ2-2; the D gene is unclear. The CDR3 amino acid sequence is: CASRMNTGELFF. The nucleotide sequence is TGTGCCAGCCGAATGAACACCGGGGAGCTGTTTTTT.